These 26 T cell receptor beta chains were sequenced from one sample in a study of blood T cell repertoires in COVID-19. Clones were sequenced by immunoSEQ multiplex PCR, and TCRdb holds only the in-frame ones, with some missing. The sample consists of around 250,000 clones, roughly 83% of them appearing once. The specimen was peripheral blood. The source is an elderly woman with COVID-19, enrolled during active disease.

This clone was observed a handful of times. The gene calls are TRBV18 and TRBJ1-5; D unresolved. Trimming left V 3 bases short and J 7 bases short, with 10 bases between. This CDR3 spans 13 amino acids. Germline V gene lookup returns CDR1 KGHSH and CDR2 LQKENI. CDR3 nucleotide sequence: TGTGCCAGCTCACCTGATGCCGAGCAGCCCCAGCATTTT. Amino acids: CASSPDAEQPQHF.

This chain joins TRBV28 and TRBJ2-3; TRBD1 matches 7 bases. The J segment lost 9 bases and the V segment lost 9 bases, leaving 6 bases of the junction unmatched. The germline CDR1 and CDR2 sequences are MDHEN and SYDVKM. The CDR3 runs to 11 residues. The DNA for the CDR3 is TGTGCCAGTTCGAGACAGGGCACGCAGTATTTT. This encodes CASSRQGTQYF. Filled out from reference TRBV28 and TRBJ2-3, the complete variable domain reads DVKVTQSSRYLVKRTGEKVFLECVQDMDHENMFWYRQDPGLGLRLIYFSYDVKMKEKGDIPEGYSVSREKKERFSLILESASTNQTSMYLCASSRQGTQYFGPGTRLTVL.

This clone was counted once. V gene TRBV9 combines with J gene TRBJ2-1; 9 positions match TRBD1. Germline CDR1 and CDR2: SGDLS and YYNGEE. The CDR3 spans 15 residues. Losses at the gene ends were 2 bases for V and 6 bases for J; bases not matched to a gene: 6. Here the CDR3 DNA reads TGTGCCAGCAGCGTCCGGGACAGGGTCCTCAATGAGCAGTTCTTC. Encoded protein: CASSVRDRVLNEQFF.

The chain recombines TRBV11-1 with TRBJ2-1; 8 bases line up with TRBD2. The CDR3 sequence is 13 residues long. V was clipped by 4 bases and J by 8 bases; unmatched bases: 4. Germline CDR1 is SGHAT and CDR2 is FQDESV (reference sequence). The CDR3 reads CASSSGLGDEQFF. The CDR3 nucleotides read TGTGCCAGCAGCTCGGGACTAGGGGATGAGCAGTTCTTC.

This chain connects TRBV18 to TRBJ1-1, with D possibly TRBD1 on 6 matching bases. The ends were cut back, 4 bases at V and 7 bases at J, with 16 bases in the middle. Germline CDR1 is KGHSH and CDR2 is LQKENI. The CDR3 runs to 14 residues. CDR3 DNA: TGTGCCAGCTCACTTGGAACAGGGACCAATGAAGCTTTCTTT. It encodes CASSLGTGTNEAFF.

CDR3 region: CASSVLAGGYNEQFF. Written as DNA, the CDR3 is TGTGCCAGCAGCGTATTAGCGGGGGGTTACAATGAGCAGTTCTTC. The genes are TRBV9 and TRBJ2-1, with 10 nucleotides matching TRBD2. CDR3 size: 15 residues. Germline V gene data show CDR1 as SGDLS and CDR2 as YYNGEE. V was clipped by 1 base and J by 4 bases; unmatched bases: 2. The full variable domain, rest sourced from reference TRBV9 and TRBJ2-1, is DSGVTQTPKHLITATGQRVTLRCSPRSGDLSVYWYQQSLDQGLQFLIQYYNGEERAKGNILERFSAQQFPDLHSELNLSSLELGDSALYFCASSVLAGGYNEQFFGPGTRLTVL.

The chain links TRBV11-2 to TRBJ2-1; D is possibly TRBD2 (6 bases). The germline CDR1 and CDR2 sequences are SGHAT and FQNNGV. This CDR3 contains 14 residues. Trimming removed 2 bases from V and 5 bases from J, with 10 bases in between. The chain's CDR3 is CASSLSGGNNEQFF. The CDR3, as DNA: TGTGCCAGCAGCTTAAGCGGCGGGAACAATGAGCAGTTCTTC.

This chain links TRBV11-2 with TRBJ1-4; D is undetermined. CDR3 size: 15 residues. Germline CDR1 is SGHAT and CDR2 is FQNNGV. V lost 5 bases and J 1 base, leaving 11 bases between the germline ends. The CDR3 loop reads CASSIRGKTNEKLFF. The CDR3 DNA sequence: TGTGCCAGCAGCATTAGAGGGAAAACTAATGAAAAACTGTTTTTT.

The chain employs TRBV9 and TRBJ1-2; 7 nucleotides match TRBD1. The CDR3 consists of 14 residues. Trimming at V came to 3 bases and at J to 4 bases, leaving 6 bases not matched to a gene. Germline loops: CDR1 SGDLS, CDR2 YYNGEE. The CDR3 loop reads CASSAHRDSYGYTF. CDR3 nucleotide sequence: TGTGCCAGCAGCGCACACCGGGACAGCTATGGCTACACCTTC.

The chain recombines TRBV7-9 with TRBJ2-7; D might be TRBD2 (6 bases). CDR3 length equals 14 residues. Between the trimmed V and J ends, which lost 0 bases and 6 bases, there was a span of 12 bases. CDR1 is SEHNR, CDR2 FQNEAQ, per germline (reference sequence). CDR3 residues: CASSLAGGGTEQYV. As DNA, the CDR3 is TGTGCCAGCAGCTTAGCGGGAGGTGGGACCGAGCAGTACGTC.

The chain couples TRBV7-8 to TRBJ1-5; D is uncertain. Germline CDR1 and CDR2: SGHVS and FQNEAQ. Trimming took 5 bases from V and 3 from J, leaving 11 bases between them. This CDR3 is 14 amino acids long. CDR3 nucleotides: TGTGCCAGCAGCACAGACCCTGCCAATCAGCCCCAGCATTTT. Its translation is CASSTDPANQPQHF. Drawing the rest from reference TRBV7-8 and TRBJ1-5, the complete variable domain is GAGVSQSPRYKVAKRGQDVALRCDPISGHVSLFWYQQALGQGPEFLTYFQNEAQLDKSGLPSDRFFAERPEGSVSTLKIQRTQQEDSAVYLCASSTDPANQPQHFGDGTRLSIL.

With regard to this clone: Other DNA sequences within the sample encode an identical CDR3. V usage is TRBV4-1 and J usage is TRBJ2-5, with 7 bases fitting TRBD2. CDR3 length: 14 amino acids. Trimming cost V 4 bases and J 2 bases; bases outside gene matches: 4. The germline V gene has CDR1 MGHRA and CDR2 YSYEKL. CDR3 region: CASSLPGGQETQYF. The CDR3 DNA is TGCGCCAGCAGCCTGCCGGGAGGACAAGAGACCCAGTACTTC.

The V and J genes are TRBV5-1 and TRBJ1-2; D is ambiguous. Between the trimmed V and J ends, which lost 4 bases and 0 bases, there was a span of 7 bases. The V gene's germline CDR1 is SGHRS and CDR2 YFSETQ. The CDR3 is made up of 13 amino acids. CDR3 in DNA: TGCGCCAGCAGCCCCGAGGCTAACTATGGCTACACCTTC. This gives the protein CASSPEANYGYTF.

The V and J genes are TRBV7-9 and TRBJ1-1; D is unresolved. With 5 bases removed from V and 3 bases from J, the gap between germline ends came to 10 bases. The CDR3 loop spans 13 amino acids. CDR1 is SEHNR, CDR2 FQNEAQ, per germline (reference sequence). CDR3 nucleotide sequence: TGTGCCAGCAGCCGGGGTTCCGACACTGAAGCTTTCTTT. It encodes CASSRGSDTEAFF.

This chain joins TRBV10-1 and TRBJ2-1; 9 bases are a match to TRBD2. Trimming removed 0 bases from V and 6 bases from J; junction bases left unmatched: 6. The CDR3 extends over 16 amino acids. Germline CDR1 reads WNHNN; CDR2 reads SYGVQD (reference sequence). Written as DNA, the CDR3 is TGCGCCAGCAGTGAGTCGGTAGCGGGGGCCCTCAATGAGCAGTTCTTC. Translated, it gives CASSESVAGALNEQFF.

V is TRBV28 and J is TRBJ1-2; the D gene is possibly TRBD1 (5 bases). The CDR3 is 14 amino acids. Germline CDR1 and CDR2: MDHEN and SYDVKM. Trimming shortened V by 3 bases and J by 4 bases, and 12 bases separated the two germline ends. CDR3 residues: CASSFMQGLYGYTF. The CDR3 region has the DNA TGTGCCAGCAGTTTTATGCAGGGACTCTATGGCTACACCTTC.

The chain employs TRBV28 and TRBJ1-2, with TRBD1 identical over 10 bases. Trimming removed 4 bases from V and 3 bases from J; junction bases left unmatched: 8. There are 16 residues in the CDR3. CDR1 is MDHEN and CDR2 is SYDVKM in the germline V gene. In DNA form, the CDR3 reads TGTGCCAGCAGTTCTGTCCGGGACAGGGGTTACTATGGCTACACCTTC. It encodes CASSSVRDRGYYGYTF.

V and J are TRBV7-2 and TRBJ2-3; D ambiguous. With 4 bases removed from V and 0 bases from J, the gap between germline ends came to 5 bases. The CDR3 is 13 amino acids. The germline CDR1 and CDR2 sequences are SGHTA and FQGNSA. CDR3 amino acids: CASSSYSTDTQYF. CDR3 bases: TGTGCCAGCAGCTCCTACAGCACAGATACGCAGTATTTT.

The chain has TRBV3-1 (or the pseudogene TRBV3-2) and TRBJ1-5, with a weak D call TRBD1 (6 bases). V was trimmed by 3 bases and J by 7 bases, leaving 13 bases between them. Germline V gene lookup returns CDR1 LGHDT and CDR2 YNNKEL (reference sequence). The CDR3 loop spans 14 amino acids. The CDR3 reads CASSHRGAEQPQHF. The CDR3 DNA reads as TGTGCCAGCAGCCATCGGGGGGCGGAACAGCCCCAGCATTTT.

A few counts support this clone. This chain links TRBV4-1 with TRBJ1-2; D is unresolved. V gave up 7 bases and J gave up 8 bases, with 14 bases separating them. This CDR3 has 12 amino acids. The germline V gene has CDR1 MGHRA and CDR2 YSYEKL. The DNA of the CDR3 is TGCGCCAGCAACGACTTGTTTGGAGGCTACACCTTC. This sequence encodes CASNDLFGGYTF.

This clone has just one count. The genes are TRBV10-3 and TRBJ1-5; 8 nucleotides align to TRBD1. From germline, CDR1 is ENHRY and CDR2 SYGVKD. The CDR3 consists of 15 residues. J was trimmed by 2 bases and V by 6 bases; bases with no gene match: 6. DNA for the CDR3: TGTGCCATCAGCACACAGGGGGACGGCAATCAGCCCCAGCATTTT. Translating it yields CAISTQGDGNQPQHF.

The rearrangement links TRBV6-2 or TRBV6-3 to TRBJ2-1; 10 bases align to TRBD1. Germline lookup yields CDR1 MNHEY and CDR2 SVGEGT. This CDR3 comprises 15 residues. V shed 5 bases and J 2 bases; nucleotides not matched to a gene: 3. The DNA for the CDR3 is TGTGCCAGCAGTCAGGGACAGGGGACCTACAATGAGCAGTTCTTC. Protein sequence: CASSQGQGTYNEQFF.

The CDR3 region is CASSAGVPNSPLHF. The DNA of the CDR3 is TGTGCCAGCAGCGCGGGGGTTCCAAATTCACCCCTCCACTTT. The J gene is TRBJ1-6, the V gene TRBV9, with D perhaps matching TRBD1 (5 bases). The CDR3 has 14 amino acids. Germline assignment: CDR1 SGDLS and CDR2 YYNGEE. Trimming shortened V by 3 bases and J by 7 bases, and 11 bases separated the two germline ends.

Worth noting for this clone: Other DNA sequences in the same sample also yield this CDR3. The chain recombines TRBV19 with TRBJ1-1; 8 bases map to TRBD1. The CDR3 consists of 13 residues. The V segment lost 6 bases and the J segment 4 bases; nucleotides outside the gene matches: 4. Germline lookup yields CDR1 LNHDA and CDR2 SQIVND (reference sequence). The CDR3 DNA is TGTGCCAGTAGCACAGGGGGTCGCACTGAAGCTTTCTTT. As protein: CASSTGGRTEAFF.

V usage is TRBV6-5 and J usage is TRBJ1-2, with D perhaps TRBD1 (5 bases). Germline CDR1 reads MNHEY; CDR2 reads SVGAGI. V lost 7 bases and J 7 bases, leaving 19 bases between the germline ends. This CDR3 comprises 14 residues. Written as DNA, the CDR3 is TGTGCCAGCAACCCGACCGGGCAGGGTGGTGGCTACACCTTC. It specifies CASNPTGQGGGYTF.

A note on this clone: The same CDR3 arises from other DNA sequences in this sample as well. The genes are TRBV5-1 and TRBJ2-5, with 14 bases matching TRBD2. Germline values: CDR1 SGHRS, CDR2 YFSETQ. The CDR3 has 16 residues. The V and J ends lost 4 bases and 1 base, in that order; junction bases with no gene match: 3. The CDR3 protein is CASSSGLAGGQETQYF. DNA for the CDR3: TGCGCCAGCAGCAGTGGACTAGCGGGGGGCCAAGAGACCCAGTACTTC.